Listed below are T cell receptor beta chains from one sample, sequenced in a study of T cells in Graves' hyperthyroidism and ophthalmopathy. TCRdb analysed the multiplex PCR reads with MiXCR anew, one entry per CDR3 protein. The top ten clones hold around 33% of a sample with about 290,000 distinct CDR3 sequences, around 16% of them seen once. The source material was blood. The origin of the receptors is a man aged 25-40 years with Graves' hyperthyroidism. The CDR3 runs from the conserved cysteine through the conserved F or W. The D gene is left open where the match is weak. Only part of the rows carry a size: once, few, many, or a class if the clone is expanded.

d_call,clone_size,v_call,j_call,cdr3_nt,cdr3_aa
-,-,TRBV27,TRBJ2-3,TGTGCCAGCAGTCCCTCGGGACACATCACAGATACGCAGTATTTT,CASSPSGHITDTQYF
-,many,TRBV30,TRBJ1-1,TGTGCCGGGGGGGGCCTGAACACTGAAGCTTTCTTT,CAGGGLNTEAFF
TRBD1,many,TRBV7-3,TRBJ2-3,TGTGCCAGCAGCCTAGGGGGACAGTATACGCAGTATTTT,CASSLGGQYTQYF
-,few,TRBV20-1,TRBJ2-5,TGCACTGCTTTAGGGACAAGTCTAGCGGCCACGGCCCAGTACTTC,CTALGTSLAATAQYF
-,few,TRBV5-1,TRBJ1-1,TGCGCCAGCAGCTTGGTAGGGGACACTGAAGCTTTCTTT,CASSLVGDTEAFF
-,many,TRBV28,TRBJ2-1,TGTGCCACCACTACGACACTGAGCTCCTACAATGAGCAGTTCTTC,CATTTTLSSYNEQFF
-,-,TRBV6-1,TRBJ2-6,TGTGCCACCCGACGGAACCCTGGGGCCAACGTCCTGACTTTC,CATRRNPGANVLTF
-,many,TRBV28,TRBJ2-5,TGTGCCAGCAGTTTGGGGGCGGCGGAGACCCAGTACTTC,CASSLGAAETQYF
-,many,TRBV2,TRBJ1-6,TGTGCCAGCAGGGCCAATTCACCCCTCCACTTT,CASRANSPLHF
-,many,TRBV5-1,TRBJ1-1,TGCGCCAGCAGCCTCTTACCCGGGACACCGAACACTGAAGCTTTCTTT,CASSLLPGTPNTEAFF
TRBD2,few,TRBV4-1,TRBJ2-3,TGCGCCAGCAGCCAAGATCTGGGACTAGCGGGAGTTAACACAGATACGCAGTATTTT,CASSQDLGLAGVNTDTQYF
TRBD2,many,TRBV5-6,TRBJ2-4,TGTGCCAGCAGCGTGATGTGGGGGGGAAGGGAAAACATTCAGTACTTC,CASSVMWGGRENIQYF
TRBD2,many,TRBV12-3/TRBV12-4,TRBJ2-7,TGTGCCAGCAGCAAAGCGGGAGGTGACTCCTACGAGCAGTACTTC,CASSKAGGDSYEQYF
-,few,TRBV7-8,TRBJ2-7,TGTGCCAGCAGCTTAGGCCGGGCGACGGCCTACGAGCAGTACTTC,CASSLGRATAYEQYF
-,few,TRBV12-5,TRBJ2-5,TGTGCTAGTGGTTTGGGAGGGGCCGAGACCCAGTACTTC,CASGLGGAETQYF
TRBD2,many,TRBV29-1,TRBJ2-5,TGCAGCGTCCGCGGGACTAGCGGTCCCGAGACCCAGTACTTC,CSVRGTSGPETQYF
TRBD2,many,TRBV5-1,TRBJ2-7,TGCGCCAGCAGCCTAGGGACTAGCGGGACCTCCTACGAGCAGTACTTC,CASSLGTSGTSYEQYF
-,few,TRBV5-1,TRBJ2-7,TGCGCCAGCAGGGGGGTCACCTACGAGCAGTACTTC,CASRGVTYEQYF
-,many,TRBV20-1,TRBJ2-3,TGCAGTGCTGAGACCTATAGCACAGATACGCAGTATTTT,CSAETYSTDTQYF
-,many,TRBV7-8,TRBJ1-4,TGTGCCAGCAGCTTAGTGGGGGGAGGGAACTTAGAAAAACTGTTTTTT,CASSLVGGGNLEKLFF
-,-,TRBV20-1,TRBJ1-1,TGCAGTGCTAGGGTCCAGGGAGTGAACACTGAAGCTTTCTTT,CSARVQGVNTEAFF
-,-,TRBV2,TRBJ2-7,TGTGCCAGCAGCCTCCCGGGTGCCCCGAGGGGTTCCGAGCAGTACTTC,CASSLPGAPRGSEQYF
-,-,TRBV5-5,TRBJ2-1,TGTGCCAGCAGCTTGGTTGGCGGGTTGGGGTACAATGAGCAGTTCTTC,CASSLVGGLGYNEQFF
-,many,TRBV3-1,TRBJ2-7,TGTGCCAGCAGCGCAGTAACCTACGAGCAGTACTTC,CASSAVTYEQYF
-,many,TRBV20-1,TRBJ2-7,TGCAGTGGCTCGGGGCGGGCCACCTACGAGCAGTACTTC,CSGSGRATYEQYF
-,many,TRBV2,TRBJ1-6,TGTGCCAGCAGTGGGGAAAGCTCCTATAATTCACCCCTCCACTTT,CASSGESSYNSPLHF
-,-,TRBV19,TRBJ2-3,TGTGCCAGTAGTACCCCCTCGGGGGTCACAGATACGCAGTATTTT,CASSTPSGVTDTQYF
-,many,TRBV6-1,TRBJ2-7,TGTGCCAGCAGTCTCCAGGGGATCGGAACCTACGAGCAGTACTTC,CASSLQGIGTYEQYF
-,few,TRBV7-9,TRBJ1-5,TGTGCCAGCAGCTTAGATCGGGGGCCCCAGCATTTT,CASSLDRGPQHF
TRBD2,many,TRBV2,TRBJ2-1,TGTGCCAGCACTAACGAGCGGGAGTTATACAATGAGCAGTTCTTC,CASTNERELYNEQFF
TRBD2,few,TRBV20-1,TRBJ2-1,TGCAGTGCTCCAAGTCCCGGGACTAGCGGGAGGAGCTCCTACAATGAGCAGTTCTTC,CSAPSPGTSGRSSYNEQFF
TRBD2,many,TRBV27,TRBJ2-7,TGTGCCAGCAGTAGGGAGACTAGCGGGAGTAACGAGCAGTACTTC,CASSRETSGSNEQYF
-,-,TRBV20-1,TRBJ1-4,TGCAGTGTGGGACGGTTGAATGAAAAACTGTTTTTT,CSVGRLNEKLFF
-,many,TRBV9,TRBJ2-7,TGTGCCAGCAGCGTAGAGGCGAGCGAGCAGTACTTC,CASSVEASEQYF
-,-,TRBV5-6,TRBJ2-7,TGTGCCAGCAGTTTCGGGAGAGGGACCATATACGAGCAGTACTTC,CASSFGRGTIYEQYF
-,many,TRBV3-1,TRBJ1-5,TGTGCCAGCAGCCAAGACCGGTATCAGCCCCAGCATTTT,CASSQDRYQPQHF
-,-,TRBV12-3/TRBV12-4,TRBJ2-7,TGTGCCGGCTACCGGGCCTACTACGAGCAGTACTTC,CAGYRAYYEQYF
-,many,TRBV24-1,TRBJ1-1,TGTGCCACCAGTGGGGACACTGAAGCTTTCTTT,CATSGDTEAFF
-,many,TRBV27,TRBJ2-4,TGTGCCAGCAGACCGGCGGTACTAGCCAAAAACATTCAGTACTTC,CASRPAVLAKNIQYF